The 8 T cell receptor beta chains given below trace back to one sample, sequenced in a study of identical twins. TCRdb reprocessed the 5' RACE reads with MiXCR, giving one entry per CDR3 protein. The sample has roughly 250,000 distinct CDR3 sequences, roughly 7% seen once; the top ten hold around 3.4%. This same sample was also part of a study on yellow fever vaccine responses in identical twins.

Sequences were obtained from memory (CD45RO+) T cells sorted from blood. The receptors were gathered from a woman younger than 35 in good health.

This clonotype was counted ten times or more. This chain uses TRBV5-5 with TRBJ2-1; D ambiguous. CDR1 is SGHKS and CDR2 is YYEKEE in the germline V gene (reference sequence). The CDR3 covers 15 residues. Deletions cut 5 bases from V and 1 base from J, with 13 bases between. For the CDR3, the DNA is TGTGCCAGCAGGGGTATTATAGAATCCTACAATGAGCAGTTCTTC. Amino acid sequence: CASRGIIESYNEQFF.

In its sample, this clonotype was seen a few times. The rearrangement joins TRBV14 to TRBJ1-5; D might be TRBD1 (5 bases). Germline V gene lookup returns CDR1 SGHDN and CDR2 FVKESK. With 4 bases removed from V and 4 bases from J, the gap between germline ends came to 8 bases. The CDR3 totals 13 residues. CDR3: CASSPGANQPQHF. The CDR3 nucleotides are TGTGCCAGCAGCCCCGGGGCAAATCAGCCCCAGCATTTT.

This clonotype was found many times. In DNA, the CDR3 is TGTGCCAGCAGCCCTCGGACTAGCGGGAGGAATGAGCAGTTCTTC. Amino acids: CASSPRTSGRNEQFF. The J gene is TRBJ2-1, the V gene TRBV7-2, with TRBD2 matching 14 bases. Looked up from germline, CDR1 is SGHTA and CDR2 is FQGNSA. This CDR3 spans 15 amino acids. Unmatched junction bases numbered 4, after V lost 5 bases and J lost 7 bases. Full variable domain (outside the CDR3, taken from reference TRBV7-2 and TRBJ2-1): GAGVSQSPSNKVTEKGKDVELRCDPISGHTALYWYRQSLGQGLEFLIYFQGNSAPDKSGLPSDRFSAERTGGSVSTLTIQRTQQEDSAVYLCASSPRTSGRNEQFFGPGTRLTVL.

This clonotype was seen at least ten times. CDR3 protein: CASRQGPLSYEQYV. The CDR3, as DNA: TGTGCCAGCAGACAGGGGCCCTTATCCTACGAGCAGTACGTC. The V and J genes are TRBV6-2 or TRBV6-3 and TRBJ2-7, with TRBD1 matching over 7 bases. V shed 6 bases and J 1 base; nucleotides not matched to a gene: 6. From germline, CDR1 is MNHEY and CDR2 SVGEGT. The CDR3 is made up of 14 amino acids.

This clonotype was seen a handful of times. This sequence joins TRBV28 and TRBJ2-5; 12 positions agree with TRBD2. Looked up from germline, CDR1 is MDHEN and CDR2 is SYDVKM. With V trimmed by 6 bases and J by 9 bases, 5 bases remained unmatched. The length of the CDR3 is 13 residues. CDR3 sequence: CASRASGRASQYF. The CDR3 coding sequence is TGTGCCAGCAGGGCTAGCGGGAGGGCCTCCCAGTACTTC.

The chain is built from TRBV12-3 or TRBV12-4 and TRBJ2-2; TRBD1 might be the D (6 bases). The CDR3 contains 18 residues. V lost 8 bases, J lost 5 bases, and 27 bases lay in between. CDR3 protein: CASCPQRTANRRTGELFF. The DNA of the CDR3 is TGTGCCAGCTGCCCCCAGAGGACAGCTAACAGAAGGACCGGGGAGCTGTTTTTT.

In this sample, this clonotype turned up a few times. The chain combines TRBV5-1 with TRBJ1-1; no definite D call. This CDR3 has 11 amino acids. Trimming took off 5 bases at V and 2 bases at J, with 4 bases between the two ends. The V gene's germline CDR1 is SGHRS and CDR2 YFSETQ. The chain's CDR3 is CASRSNTEAFF. For the CDR3, the DNA is TGCGCCAGCAGGTCTAACACTGAAGCTTTCTTT.

This clonotype was counted ten times or more. The chain combines TRBV6-1 with TRBJ2-7, with 9 bases identical to TRBD1. With 6 bases clipped from V and 3 bases from J, the junction kept 6 bases outside the gene matches. The CDR3 extends over 14 amino acids. CDR1 and CDR2 from the germline V gene are MNHNS and SASEGT. Here the CDR3 reads CASRSGQGDYEQYF. The DNA for the CDR3 is TGTGCCAGCAGGTCGGGACAGGGTGACTACGAGCAGTACTTC.